This T cell receptor beta chain was sequenced for a study of T cell changes during pregnancy in multiple sclerosis. Losses at the gene ends were 3 bases for V and 4 bases for J; bases not matched to a gene: 9. The CDR3 is 15 amino acids. Germline lookup yields CDR1 SGHNT and CDR2 YYREEE (reference sequence). Generated by immunoSEQ multiplex PCR, the TCRdb table keeps only in-frame clones and is missing some. Among roughly 99,000 clones listed, about 91% were seen once. This clonotype was sampled from a female donor in good health, enrolled as a control in a pregnancy study. The chain recombines TRBV5-4 with TRBJ1-1, with 7 bases matching TRBD1. This specimen was peripheral blood, taken after pregnancy. The CDR3 is CASSSVTGELTEAFF. CDR3 sequence (DNA): TGTGCCAGCAGCTCCGTTACAGGGGAACTCACTGAAGCTTTCTTT.